These 31 T cell receptor beta chains share one sample of origin, sequenced in a study of response to subunit inactivated influenza vaccine. TCRdb ran MiXCR on the RT-PCR reads and lists one entry per CDR3 protein. The sample consists of 150,000 to 200,000 distinct CDR3 sequences, less than 15% of them appearing once. Another study also made use of these data, one on T cells expressing NK-cell markers. Per that paper: 5'RACE template switching with UMIs produced the TCR beta cDNA.

Sample: CD8+ T cells sorted from PBMCs, taken about 11 days after vaccination. The receptors were gathered from a man in his fifties who received an inactivated influenza vaccine.

This clonotype was seen ten or more times. J is TRBJ2-2 and V is TRBV4-1; 7 positions agree with TRBD1. Germline CDR1 MGHRA, CDR2 YSYEKL. The CDR3 covers 19 residues. V lost 0 bases to trimming and J lost 3 bases; unmatched junction nucleotides: 13. The CDR3: CASSQDFIGTGVDTGELFF. For the CDR3, the DNA is TGCGCCAGCAGCCAAGATTTTATAGGAACAGGGGTAGACACCGGGGAGCTGTTTTTT.

This clonotype was observed a few times. This chain connects TRBV2 to TRBJ2-7; D is uncertain. Germline V lookup: CDR1 SNHLY, CDR2 FYNNEI. This CDR3 is built from 12 residues. Trimming took 5 bases from V and 4 from J, leaving 9 bases between them. CDR3 bases: TGTGCCAGCAGTTCGACTCATTACGAGCAGTACTTC. This gives the protein CASSSTHYEQYF.

V gene TRBV19 combines with J gene TRBJ2-5, with unresolved D. The germline V gene encodes CDR1 LNHDA and CDR2 SQIVND (reference sequence). The V end lost 5 bases, the J end lost 4 bases, and 11 bases lay between the germline ends. This CDR3 spans 13 amino acids. DNA for the CDR3: TGTGCCAGTAGTGTCCAGCTGTTAGAGACCCAGTACTTC. It is translated as CASSVQLLETQYF.

This clonotype was recorded at least ten times. The J gene is TRBJ1-4, the V gene TRBV7-9, with D possibly being TRBD1 (6 bases). V lost 5 bases and J 7 bases, leaving 14 bases between the germline ends. The CDR3 contains 14 residues. Germline V CDR1 and CDR2: SEHNR, FQNEAQ (reference sequence). The CDR3 region is CASSPQGRGEKLFF. CDR3 DNA: TGTGCCAGCAGCCCCCAGGGGCGGGGTGAAAAACTGTTTTTT.

This chain uses TRBV29-1 with TRBJ2-1, with 9 bases aligning to TRBD2. The CDR3 has 14 amino acids. Trimming removed 3 bases from V and 4 bases from J; junction bases left unmatched: 4. Germline assignment: CDR1 SQVTM and CDR2 ANQGSEA. CDR3 sequence reads: CSVDGLALYNEQFF. CDR3 coding DNA: TGCAGCGTTGACGGACTAGCGCTTTACAATGAGCAGTTCTTC.

This clonotype was recorded at least ten times. This rearrangement joins TRBV27 to TRBJ2-2; no clear D gene. CDR3 length equals 18 residues. Germline V CDR1 and CDR2: MNHEY, SMNVEV (reference sequence). Trimming cost V 5 bases and J 0 bases, with 19 bases left between them. DNA of the CDR3: TGTGCCAGCAGTCCCCTCCCCGGGTCAAGAGCGAACACCGGGGAGCTGTTTTTT. As protein: CASSPLPGSRANTGELFF.

This chain joins TRBV12-3 or TRBV12-4 and TRBJ2-7, with 7 positions matching TRBD1. Trimming took 6 bases from V and 0 from J; bases not matched to a gene: 11. This CDR3 contains 16 residues. The CDR3 coding sequence is TGTGCCAGCAGCTCGACAGGGTTCGGGTTCTCCTACGAGCAGTACTTC. Residues: CASSSTGFGFSYEQYF.

In this sample, this clonotype turned up a few times. The chain joins TRBV6-2 or TRBV6-3 to TRBJ2-1, with D possibly TRBD2 on 6 matching bases. The CDR3 is 15 residues long. Germline V lookup: CDR1 MNHEY, CDR2 SVGEGT. Trimming cost V 3 bases and J 5 bases, with 14 bases left between them. Here the CDR3 DNA reads TGTGCCAGCAGTTATGGGACTCCTACTCACAATGAGCAGTTCTTC. Its translation: CASSYGTPTHNEQFF.

The chain has TRBV7-7 and TRBJ2-1, with D hard to call. The V gene's germline CDR1 is SSHAT and CDR2 FNYEAQ (reference sequence). The CDR3 loop spans 16 amino acids. Trimming left V 4 bases short and J 5 bases short, with 18 bases between. CDR3 loop: CASSSHEGAPNNEQFF. The CDR3 nucleotides are TGTGCCAGCAGCTCCCACGAAGGAGCCCCGAACAATGAGCAGTTCTTC.

The chain combines TRBV7-9 with TRBJ2-3; D is unclear. The CDR3 has 9 amino acids. Germline V gene sequence: CDR1 SEHNR, CDR2 FQNEAQ (reference sequence). V dropped 5 bases and J dropped 15 bases, with 9 bases sitting between them. CDR3 sequence reads: CASSPYVYF. In nucleotides, the CDR3 is TGTGCCAGCAGCCCTTACGTCTATTTT.

This clonotype was seen a few times. The V and J genes are TRBV7-9 and TRBJ2-2; the D call may be TRBD1 or TRBD2 (5 bases each). The CDR3 length is 14 residues. V was cut by 10 bases and J by 5 bases, with 17 bases left in between. Germline values: CDR1 SEHNR, CDR2 FQNEAQ (reference sequence). The CDR3 DNA reads as TGTGCCACTCAATCTGAGGGGCGAACCGGGGAGCTGTTTTTT. Translation gives CATQSEGRTGELFF.

The sample holds a few counts of this clonotype. The rearrangement uses TRBV4-1 and TRBJ2-7; D not resolved. From germline, CDR1 is MGHRA and CDR2 YSYEKL. V lost 2 bases, J lost 2 bases, and 7 bases lay in between. This CDR3 has 13 amino acids. The CDR3 loop is CASSQRNTYEQYF. DNA of the CDR3: TGCGCCAGCAGCCAACGAAATACCTACGAGCAGTACTTC.

The V and J genes are TRBV19 and TRBJ2-5; D gene ambiguous. This CDR3 is built from 13 residues. V dropped 5 bases and J dropped 5 bases, with 12 bases sitting between them. Germline loops: CDR1 LNHDA, CDR2 SQIVND (reference sequence). CDR3 DNA: TGTGCCAGTAGTGGGATGGCGGTGGAGACCCAGTACTTC. Residues: CASSGMAVETQYF.

This sequence joins TRBV29-1 and TRBJ2-2; 9 bases are shared with TRBD2. This CDR3 comprises 14 residues. The trim removed 7 bases at V and 3 bases at J, leaving 6 bases unmatched. The germline V gene encodes CDR1 SQVTM and CDR2 ANQGSEA. The CDR3 sequence is CSAPLAGDTGELFF. CDR3 nucleotide sequence: TGCAGCGCCCCATTAGCGGGAGACACCGGGGAGCTGTTTTTT.

This clonotype was seen repeatedly, ten times or more. CDR3 residues: CATSIQFQETQYF. In DNA form, the CDR3 reads TGTGCCACCAGCATTCAGTTCCAAGAGACCCAGTACTTC. The chain has TRBV15 and TRBJ2-5, with D hard to call. CDR1 is LNHNV, CDR2 YYDKDF, per germline (reference sequence). V was pared by 4 bases and J by 1 base, with 7 bases between. The CDR3 contains 13 residues. The full variable domain, completed using reference TRBV15 and TRBJ2-5, is DAMVIQNPRYQVTQFGKPVTLSCSQTLNHNVMYWYQQKSSQAPKLLFHYYDKDFNNEADTPDNFQSRRPNTSFCFLDIRSPGLGDTAMYLCATSIQFQETQYFGPGTRLLVL.

This chain uses TRBV20-1 with TRBJ2-1; TRBD2 aligns across 11 bases. Germline CDR1 reads DFQATT; CDR2 reads SNEGSKA (reference sequence). CDR3 size: 12 residues. The V gene end was trimmed by 6 bases and the J gene end by 9 bases; junction bases not matched to a gene: 4. CDR3 loop: CSAGLAGPEQFF. In DNA form, the CDR3 reads TGCAGTGCCGGACTAGCGGGTCCTGAGCAGTTCTTC.

This chain uses TRBV5-5 with TRBJ2-5; no firm D call. The CDR3 contains 15 residues. From germline, CDR1 is SGHKS and CDR2 YYEKEE (reference sequence). Trimming shortened V by 0 bases and J by 5 bases, and 14 bases separated the two germline ends. DNA for the CDR3: TGTGCCAGCAGCTTGGGGGTAGGGTTCAGTGAGACCCAGTACTTC. Translated: CASSLGVGFSETQYF.

This clonotype was detected a few times. This rearrangement joins TRBV20-1 to TRBJ1-6; TRBD1 might be the D (5 bases). The CDR3 runs 16 residues. Germline values: CDR1 DFQATT, CDR2 SNEGSKA (reference sequence). V was pared by 2 bases and J by 9 bases, with 20 bases between. The CDR3 region is CSARSVRASQSSPLHF. The CDR3 DNA sequence: TGCAGTGCTAGAAGTGTCAGGGCATCGCAAAGTTCACCCCTCCACTTT.

This clonotype has just a few counts. The chain joins TRBV29-1 to TRBJ2-5; perhaps D is TRBD1 or TRBD2 (5 bases each). CDR3 length: 15 amino acids. V gave up 3 bases and J gave up 6 bases, with 20 bases separating them. From germline, CDR1 is SQVTM and CDR2 ANQGSEA. In DNA, the CDR3 is TGCAGCGTTGACTTGGCGGCGAGGGGTGAGAAGACCCAGTACTTC. It codes for CSVDLAARGEKTQYF.

The chain recombines TRBV6-5 with TRBJ1-1; possible D gene TRBD1, 6 bases. Per germline, CDR1 MNHEY and CDR2 SVGAGI. This CDR3 is built from 14 residues. Deletions cut 6 bases from V and 3 bases from J, with 14 bases between. CDR3 residues: CASSRSQGYTEAFF. The CDR3 nucleotides read TGTGCCAGCAGCCGCTCACAGGGATACACTGAAGCTTTCTTT.

J is TRBJ1-1 and V is TRBV12-3 or TRBV12-4, with D tentatively TRBD1 (5 bases). The V end was cut by 8 bases, the J end by 1 base, with 11 bases between. This CDR3 comprises 13 residues. This chain's CDR3 is CASAGLGNTEAFF. DNA of the CDR3: TGTGCCAGCGCGGGGCTGGGGAACACTGAAGCTTTCTTT.

This clonotype occurred a few times. The chain combines TRBV24-1 with TRBJ1-4, with 7 bases fitting TRBD1. The CDR3 is made up of 17 amino acids. Trimming at V came to 3 bases and at J to 4 bases, leaving 10 bases not matched to a gene. In germline, CDR1 is KGHDR, CDR2 SFDVKD. CDR3 region: CATSDGTGAWGNEKLFF. CDR3 nucleotide sequence: TGTGCCACCAGTGATGGAACAGGGGCTTGGGGTAATGAAAAACTGTTTTTT.

The rearrangement links TRBV4-1 to TRBJ1-4, with 7 bases that match TRBD1. With V trimmed by 3 bases and J by 7 bases, 5 bases remained unmatched. Germline V CDR1 and CDR2: MGHRA, YSYEKL. The CDR3 spans 14 residues. This CDR3 is CASSQTGLGEKLFF. DNA of the CDR3: TGCGCCAGCAGCCAGACAGGGCTTGGTGAAAAACTGTTTTTT.

This clonotype was seen repeatedly, ten times or more. V is TRBV6-2 or TRBV6-3 and J is TRBJ2-3; either TRBD1 or TRBD2 may supply D (5 bases each). Trimming took 6 bases from V and 4 from J, leaving 20 bases between them. The CDR3 is made up of 16 amino acids. Germline V gene data show CDR1 as MNHEY and CDR2 as SVGEGT. The CDR3 nucleotides read TGTGCCAGCAGCCTCCGGGGCGGCTATGTTGCAGATACGCAGTATTTT. It specifies CASSLRGGYVADTQYF.

This chain uses TRBV5-6 with TRBJ2-5; D is ambiguous. Trimming stripped 1 base from V and 5 bases from J, with 18 bases between. CDR1 and CDR2 from the germline V gene are SGHDT and YYEEEE. The CDR3 loop spans 16 amino acids. In nucleotides, the CDR3 is TGTGCCAGCAGCTTGAGCCTAAGTATAGAAGAGGAGACCCAGTACTTC. Its translation: CASSLSLSIEEETQYF. The full variable domain, in which reference TRBV5-6 and TRBJ2-5 provide the parts outside the CDR3, is DAGVTQSPTHLIKTRGQQVTLRCSPKSGHDTVSWYQQALGQGPQFIFQYYEEEERQRGNFPDRFSGHQFPNYSSELNVNALLLGDSALYLCASSLSLSIEEETQYFGPGTRLLVL.

This clonotype was recorded many times. This rearrangement joins TRBV4-3 to TRBJ2-7, with TRBD2 matching 8 bases. The CDR3 runs to 17 residues. Germline values: CDR1 LGHNA, CDR2 YSLEER. The V segment lost 1 base and the J segment 0 bases; nucleotides outside the gene matches: 8. DNA of the CDR3: TGCGCCAGCAGCCAAGGCTTTTCGGCGGGGGGCTCCTACGAGCAGTACTTC. Its protein is CASSQGFSAGGSYEQYF.

In its sample, this clonotype was seen a few times. The chain recombines TRBV24-1 with TRBJ1-2; D possibly corresponds to TRBD1 (6 bases). The V gene's germline CDR1 is KGHDR and CDR2 SFDVKD. The CDR3 contains 13 residues. With 7 bases removed from V and 10 bases from J, the gap between germline ends came to 18 bases. CDR3 protein: CATSVGIQGPYTF. The CDR3 DNA reads as TGTGCCACCAGCGTCGGAATACAGGGTCCCTACACCTTC.

This chain connects TRBV5-5 to TRBJ2-7; 9 bases align to TRBD2. The CDR3 length is 15 residues. Per germline, CDR1 SGHKS and CDR2 YYEKEE (reference sequence). After removal of 4 bases from V and 3 bases from J, the junction contained 8 bases not matched to a gene. The CDR3 region is CASSGISGSYYEQYF. The DNA for the CDR3 is TGTGCCAGCAGCGGTATTAGCGGGAGTTACTACGAGCAGTACTTC. Full variable domain (outside the CDR3, taken from reference TRBV5-5 and TRBJ2-7): DAGVTQSPTHLIKTRGQQVTLRCSPISGHKSVSWYQQVLGQGPQFIFQYYEKEERGRGNFPDRFSARQFPNYSSELNVNALLLGDSALYLCASSGISGSYYEQYFGPGTRLTVT.

This clonotype occurred a few times. The V gene is TRBV6-1, the J gene TRBJ2-1; tentative D call: TRBD2 (6 bases). The CDR3 covers 15 residues. Germline-derived CDR1 and CDR2 are MNHNS and SASEGT. The ends were cut back, 6 bases at V and 0 bases at J, with 12 bases in the middle. CDR3 sequence: CASSIDGGSYNEQFF. The DNA of the CDR3 is TGTGCCAGCAGCATCGACGGGGGCTCCTACAATGAGCAGTTCTTC.

This clonotype was counted at least ten times. This CDR3 is CASTGTENYEQYF. For the CDR3, the DNA is TGTGCCAGCACGGGGACAGAAAATTACGAGCAGTACTTC. The V and J genes are TRBV2 and TRBJ2-7; 7 positions match TRBD1. The germline V gene has CDR1 SNHLY and CDR2 FYNNEI. The junction had 7 bases not matched to a gene; V was cut back by 7 bases and J by 4 bases. This CDR3 region has 13 residues.

The V and J genes are TRBV30 and TRBJ2-7; D is tentatively TRBD1 or TRBD2 (5 bases each). This CDR3 is 13 amino acids long. Germline-derived CDR1 and CDR2 are GTSNPN and SVGIG (reference sequence). The ends were cut back, 0 bases at V and 5 bases at J, with 11 bases in the middle. Here the CDR3 reads CAWSVLVGDEQYF. The CDR3 DNA reads TGTGCCTGGAGTGTTCTGGTGGGGGACGAGCAGTACTTC.